The 32 T cell receptor beta chains reported below all come from one sample, sequenced in a study of graft-versus-host responses after intestinal transplantation (dated by TCRdb to the early 2020s). This sample's time point label indicates: cells obtained before transplantation from donor or recipient. The library came from the immunoSEQ multiplex PCR assay. Here the immuneACCESS table is served through TCRdb, limited to in-frame sequences with V and J called. Missing clones are a known gap in these copies; in checked studies unresolved V genes cover under half, and the rest lacks a known reason. The sample contains over 45,000 clones, roughly 90% of them found a single time. Of the sample, 0.62% is held by the ten largest clones. No antigen has been assigned to these receptors. Sample: unstimulated CD4+ T cells sorted from spleen or lymph node cells, taken before transplant. The receptors originated from a human donor who was the organ donor for an intestinal transplant.

V gene TRBV21-1 combines with J gene TRBJ2-7; the D call TRBD1 from the table was never checked on the DNA. TRBV21-1 has pseudogene status. The CDR3 extends over 18 amino acids. CDR3 protein: CASSNNREPGQGTYEQYF. CDR3 DNA: TGTGCCAGCAGCAACAACCGGGAACCTGGACAGGGTACCTACGAGCAGTACTTC.

The chain combines TRBV9 with TRBJ2-3; TRBD2 might be the D (5 bases). The CDR3 consists of 15 residues. Between the trimmed V and J ends, which lost 0 bases and 0 bases, there was a span of 8 bases. Germline V gives CDR1 SGDLS, CDR2 YYNGEE. The CDR3, as DNA: TGTGCCAGCAGCGTAGACCCGGGGAGCACAGATACGCAGTATTTT. It encodes CASSVDPGSTDTQYF.

V gene TRBV9 combines with J gene TRBJ2-7, with D possibly TRBD2 on 6 matching bases. Trimming left V 0 bases short and J 0 bases short, with 7 bases between. The germline V gene has CDR1 SGDLS and CDR2 YYNGEE. The CDR3 totals 14 residues. The DNA of the CDR3 is TGTGCCAGCAGCGTAGACGGGAGCTCCTACGAGCAGTACTTC. Translating it yields CASSVDGSSYEQYF.

The chain employs TRBV25-1 and TRBJ2-7; D is uncertain. Trimming took 5 bases from V and 3 from J, leaving 5 bases between them. Germline CDR1 reads MGHDK; CDR2 reads SYGVNS. The length of the CDR3 is 11 residues. The CDR3 DNA sequence: TGTGCCAGCAGTCAAATCTACGAGCAGTACTTC. It translates to CASSQIYEQYF.

The chain couples TRBV19 to TRBJ1-3; 7 nucleotides agree with TRBD1. Germline-derived CDR1 and CDR2 are LNHDA and SQIVND (reference sequence). The V gene end was trimmed by 9 bases and the J gene end by 2 bases; junction bases not matched to a gene: 7. This CDR3 has 14 amino acids. The CDR3 reads CASRDRVPGNTIYF. CDR3 coding DNA: TGTGCCAGCCGGGACAGAGTTCCTGGAAACACCATATATTTT.

V gene TRBV6-5 combines with J gene TRBJ2-7; 7 nucleotides line up with TRBD2. Germline lookup yields CDR1 MNHEY and CDR2 SVGAGI. The CDR3 runs 14 residues. V shed 5 bases, J shed 3 bases, and the junction held 7 bases outside the gene matches. CDR3 residues: CASSRTRGNYEQYF. The CDR3 nucleotides are TGTGCCAGCAGTCGGACTAGAGGGAACTACGAGCAGTACTTC.

This clone was seen only once. This chain uses TRBV2 with TRBJ2-7; 10 bases are shared with TRBD1. CDR1 is SNHLY and CDR2 is FYNNEI in the germline V gene. The CDR3 is made up of 14 amino acids. For the CDR3, the DNA is TGTGCAGCAGGGAAGGACAGGGGGACCTACGAGCAGTACTTC. Protein product: CAAGKDRGTYEQYF.

This chain links TRBV11-2 with TRBJ2-2; 11 bases align to TRBD2. CDR1 and CDR2 (germline): SGHAT, FQNNGV. The V gene end was trimmed by 9 bases and the J gene end by 4 bases; junction bases not matched to a gene: 13. This CDR3 spans 17 amino acids. CDR3 residues: CARGGGSGRAATGELFF. The CDR3 DNA reads as TGTGCCAGGGGGGGCGGTAGCGGGAGGGCCGCCACCGGGGAGCTGTTTTTT.

The V and J genes are TRBV9 and TRBJ2-7, with D perhaps TRBD2 (6 bases). V lost 4 bases and J lost 0, with 11 bases in between. This CDR3 spans 14 amino acids. Germline CDR1 reads SGDLS; CDR2 reads YYNGEE. CDR3 residues: CASSPGTASYEQYF. The CDR3 bases are TGTGCCAGCAGCCCTGGGACTGCCTCCTACGAGCAGTACTTC.

The rearrangement joins TRBV11-2 to TRBJ1-1; D remains unclear. V was shortened by 6 bases and J by 11 bases, with 25 bases between the two germline ends. The germline V gene encodes CDR1 SGHAT and CDR2 FQNNGV. CDR3 length: 15 amino acids. The CDR3 sequence is CASRTSRWRADRAFF. The CDR3 nucleotides are TGTGCCAGCAGGACAAGTCGATGGCGGGCGGATCGGGCTTTCTTT.

This clone is a singleton in its sample. The genes are TRBV11-3 and TRBJ2-2; no clear D gene. Trimming removed 0 bases from V and 6 bases from J, with 5 bases in between. Germline CDR1 and CDR2: SGHNT and YENEEA. This CDR3 comprises 13 residues. DNA of the CDR3: TGTGCCAGCAGCTTAGATTCTTCCGGGGAGCTGTTTTTT. Translating it yields CASSLDSSGELFF.

A few counts support this clone. V usage is TRBV6-5 and J usage is TRBJ1-1; 8 bases fit TRBD1. The germline gives CDR1 MNHEY, CDR2 SVGAGI. V lost 6 bases and J lost 8; bases outside the gene matches: 11. CDR3 length: 14 amino acids. The CDR3 spells CASRKTGDRLEAFF. DNA for the CDR3: TGTGCCAGCAGAAAGACAGGGGATAGGCTCGAAGCTTTCTTT.

The rearrangement joins TRBV18 to TRBJ2-1, with 7 bases fitting TRBD2. J lost 10 bases, V lost 1 base, and 4 bases had no gene match. This CDR3 comprises 13 residues. The V gene's germline CDR1 is KGHSH and CDR2 LQKENI. This CDR3 is CASSPQTSLEQFF. The CDR3 DNA reads TGTGCCAGCTCACCACAGACTAGCCTCGAGCAGTTCTTC.

This clone was seen a single time. V gene TRBV19 combines with J gene TRBJ1-1, with 7 positions matching TRBD1. V lost 9 bases and J lost 5; bases outside the gene matches: 15. CDR3 length equals 15 residues. Germline V gives CDR1 LNHDA, CDR2 SQIVND (reference sequence). The CDR3 coding sequence is TGTGCCAGCCAAGTCGAGGGGGCACGGAGAACTGAAGCTTTCTTT. It encodes CASQVEGARRTEAFF.

The chain has TRBV7-3 and TRBJ2-1, with D possibly matching TRBD2 (5 bases). V was trimmed by 3 bases and J by 3 bases, leaving 21 bases between them. This CDR3 has 18 residues. Germline V gene lookup returns CDR1 SGHTA and CDR2 FQGTGA. The CDR3 bases are TGTGCCAGCAGCTTTCACGGTAAATTATCTGGGAGCTACAATGAGCAGTTCTTC. Amino acid sequence: CASSFHGKLSGSYNEQFF. Drawing the rest from reference TRBV7-3 and TRBJ2-1, the complete variable domain is GAGVSQTPSNKVTEKGKYVELRCDPISGHTALYWYRQSLGQGPEFLIYFQGTGAADDSGLPNDRFFAVRPEGSVSTLKIQRTERGDSAVYLCASSFHGKLSGSYNEQFFGPGTRLTVL.

This clone was seen just once. The chain uses TRBV6-5 and TRBJ2-7; 7 bases align to TRBD1. With V trimmed by 0 bases and J by 2 bases, 4 bases remained unmatched. The germline gives CDR1 MNHEY, CDR2 SVGAGI. The CDR3 runs 15 residues. CDR3 nucleotide sequence: TGTGCCAGCAGTTACTCGGGCCAGGGGGCCTACGAGCAGTACTTC. Its translation: CASSYSGQGAYEQYF.

The rearrangement joins TRBV7-6 to TRBJ2-5; D may be TRBD1 (7 bases). The CDR3 consists of 15 residues. Germline V gene data show CDR1 as SGHVS and CDR2 as FNYEAQ. V was pared by 6 bases and J by 4 bases, with 18 bases between. For the CDR3, the DNA is TGTGCCAGCAGTTTCTCCAGACAGGGAGGAGAGACCCAGTACTTC. This codes for CASSFSRQGGETQYF.

This chain uses TRBV28 with TRBJ2-1, with 7 bases matching TRBD2. Trimming cost V 6 bases and J 4 bases; bases outside gene matches: 15. This CDR3 region has 17 residues. Germline CDR1 is MDHEN and CDR2 is SYDVKM. The CDR3 nucleotides are TGTGCCAGCAGACTTCAAGAGCGGGGAGTAGGGTACAATGAGCAGTTCTTC. Protein product: CASRLQERGVGYNEQFF.

The chain has TRBV7-8 and TRBJ2-6, with TRBD1 matching 11 bases. CDR1 is SGHVS and CDR2 is FQNEAQ in the germline V gene. V dropped 6 bases and J dropped 2; count of bases not matched to a gene: 6. This CDR3 is built from 17 residues. The CDR3 bases are TGTGCCAGCAGATATACGGGACAGGGGGCTGGGGCCAACGTCCTGACTTTC. Amino acids: CASRYTGQGAGANVLTF.

This clone was found a few times. The chain has TRBV5-4 and TRBJ2-7; weak D call: TRBD1 (5 bases). The CDR3 totals 15 residues. Germline V gene lookup returns CDR1 SGHNT and CDR2 YYREEE (reference sequence). Trimming left V 2 bases short and J 3 bases short, with 15 bases between. CDR3 nucleotides: TGTGCCAGCAGCTTTAGGGGCTCCAGCTTCTACGAGCAGTACTTC. It encodes CASSFRGSSFYEQYF.

The V and J genes are TRBV19 and TRBJ1-2; a possible D gene is TRBD1 (5 bases). V lost 5 bases and J lost 8, with 12 bases in between. CDR3 size: 12 residues. Germline V gives CDR1 LNHDA, CDR2 SQIVND (reference sequence). The CDR3 DNA reads TGTGCCAGTAGTGTCCCAGGGTTCGGCTACACCTTC. Its translation: CASSVPGFGYTF.

The chain recombines TRBV29-1 with TRBJ2-1; 7 bases fit TRBD1. Per germline, CDR1 SQVTM and CDR2 ANQGSEA. J was trimmed by 3 bases and V by 5 bases; bases with no gene match: 7. The length of the CDR3 is 14 residues. CDR3 DNA: TGCAGCGTTTTCTTAGGGGGCGGCTACAATGAGCAGTTCTTC. This gives the protein CSVFLGGGYNEQFF.

This clone has more than one count but fewer than ten. V gene TRBV28 combines with J gene TRBJ1-1; D is undetermined. This CDR3 has 11 amino acids. CDR1 is MDHEN, CDR2 SYDVKM, per germline. V lost 11 bases, J lost 4 bases, and 11 bases lay in between. The CDR3 loop is CAGGEPTEAFF. The CDR3 DNA sequence: TGTGCCGGCGGTGAGCCCACTGAAGCTTTCTTT. The whole variable domain, filled in from reference TRBV28 and TRBJ1-1, reads DVKVTQSSRYLVKRTGEKVFLECVQDMDHENMFWYRQDPGLGLRLIYFSYDVKMKEKGDIPEGYSVSREKKERFSLILESASTNQTSMYLCAGGEPTEAFFGQGTRLTVV.

The V call is TRBV5-1, the J call TRBJ1-5; D gene unclear. Germline V CDR1 and CDR2: SGHRS, YFSETQ. Trimming shortened V by 6 bases and J by 3 bases, and 16 bases separated the two germline ends. The CDR3 is 15 residues long. In DNA form, the CDR3 reads TGCGCCAGCAAGGTGGATGGAGGGTTCAATCAGCCCCAGCATTTT. Its translation is CASKVDGGFNQPQHF. Filled out from reference TRBV5-1 and TRBJ1-5, the complete variable domain reads KAGVTQTPRYLIKTRGQQVTLSCSPISGHRSVSWYQQTPGQGLQFLFEYFSETQRNKGNFPGRFSGRQFSNSRSEMNVSTLELGDSALYLCASKVDGGFNQPQHFGDGTRLSIL.

This clone was recorded once. The chain couples TRBV10-3 to TRBJ2-3; 10 bases line up with TRBD2. In germline, CDR1 is ENHRY, CDR2 SYGVKD. The CDR3 length is 13 residues. V lost 9 bases and J lost 7; bases outside the gene matches: 7. For the CDR3, the DNA is TGTGCCATAGGGACTAGCGAGTCAAATACGCAGTATTTT. It is translated as CAIGTSESNTQYF.

CDR3 residues: CASSRGTDTEAFF. In DNA, the CDR3 is TGTGCCAGCTCAAGGGGTACGGACACTGAAGCTTTCTTT. J is TRBJ1-1 and V is TRBV18; a weak D match, TRBD1 (5 bases). CDR1 is KGHSH, CDR2 LQKENI, per germline. The CDR3 length is 13 residues. The germline V and J ends were trimmed by 5 bases and 3 bases, with 10 bases remaining between them.

V usage is TRBV28 and J usage is TRBJ1-5; D is undetermined. V gave up 3 bases and J gave up 6 bases, with 21 bases separating them. Germline V gives CDR1 MDHEN, CDR2 SYDVKM. The CDR3 totals 17 residues. The CDR3 coding sequence is TGTGCCAGCAGTTTGTACCCCTCGAGGGCTGTTGGTCAGCCCCAGCATTTT. It yields the protein CASSLYPSRAVGQPQHF.

V and J are TRBV7-2 and TRBJ2-5; 9 bases align to TRBD1. From germline, CDR1 is SGHTA and CDR2 FQGNSA. V was pared by 0 bases and J by 5 bases, with 4 bases of the junction left unmatched. The CDR3 is made up of 15 amino acids. The CDR3 spells CASSLAGTGSETQYF. The CDR3 DNA reads TGTGCCAGCAGCTTAGCGGGGACAGGGTCCGAGACCCAGTACTTC. Filled out from reference TRBV7-2 and TRBJ2-5, the complete variable domain reads GAGVSQSPSNKVTEKGKDVELRCDPISGHTALYWYRQSLGQGLEFLIYFQGNSAPDKSGLPSDRFSAERTGGSVSTLTIQRTQQEDSAVYLCASSLAGTGSETQYFGPGTRLLVL.

The chain combines TRBV7-2 with TRBJ1-3; no clear D. Trimming removed 5 bases at V and 0 bases at J, with 11 bases between. CDR3 length: 15 residues. Looked up from germline, CDR1 is SGHTA and CDR2 is FQGNSA. CDR3 coding DNA: TGTGCCAGCAGCCCGCGACTGACCTCTGGAAACACCATATATTTT. This codes for CASSPRLTSGNTIYF.

V is TRBV7-2 and J is TRBJ1-5; no clear D. Germline CDR1 SGHTA, CDR2 FQGNSA. V was clipped by 3 bases and J by 5 bases, with 5 bases between them. CDR3 length: 12 residues. The CDR3 DNA sequence: TGTGCCAGCAGCTTTTCTCATCAGCCCCAGCATTTT. Translated, it gives CASSFSHQPQHF.

The table lists this clone with a few counts. The V gene is TRBV18, the J gene TRBJ2-1; 15 bases match TRBD2. Trimming cost V 2 bases and J 10 bases; bases outside gene matches: 9. The CDR3 contains 17 residues. CDR1 is KGHSH, CDR2 LQKENI, per germline. The CDR3 is CASSPSYGTSGRKEQFF. In nucleotides, the CDR3 is TGTGCCAGCTCACCATCTTACGGGACTAGCGGGAGGAAAGAGCAGTTCTTC.

The chain links TRBV6-1 to TRBJ2-5, with D maybe TRBD1 (6 bases). V dropped 11 bases and J dropped 4 bases, with 11 bases sitting between them. Germline V CDR1 and CDR2: MNHNS, SASEGT. The CDR3 spans 11 residues. The CDR3 here is CAGGHLETQYF. CDR3 nucleotide sequence: TGTGCCGGGGGCCACTTAGAGACCCAGTACTTC.